The T cell receptor (beta chain) described here comes from a study of blood T cells in healthy people across ages. The authors ran a second PCR of roughly 6 to 12 cycles using a sample-barcoded 5' primer and a J-beta primer mix. Each of the samples gave a minimum of 3 million paired-end reads that contained CDR3. TCRdb reprocessed the 5' RACE reads via MiXCR and lists one record per CDR3 protein. The repertoire holds about 1.6 million distinct CDR3 sequences, with 34% as singletons. The length of the CDR3 is 14 residues. Germline CDR1 and CDR2: SQVTM and ANQGSEA. Trimming stripped 6 bases from V and 8 bases from J, with 20 bases between. A note on this clonotype: One base away lies a much larger clone, so this may be a sequencing read error.

The sample consisted of blood. The chain employs TRBV29-1 and TRBJ2-1; TRBD2 is a possible D gene (7 bases). This TCR came from a woman in her 30s in good health. As DNA, the CDR3 is TGCAGCGTAACACACAGGGATCGGGGGGATGAGCAGTTCTTC. It is translated as CSVTHRDRGDEQFF.